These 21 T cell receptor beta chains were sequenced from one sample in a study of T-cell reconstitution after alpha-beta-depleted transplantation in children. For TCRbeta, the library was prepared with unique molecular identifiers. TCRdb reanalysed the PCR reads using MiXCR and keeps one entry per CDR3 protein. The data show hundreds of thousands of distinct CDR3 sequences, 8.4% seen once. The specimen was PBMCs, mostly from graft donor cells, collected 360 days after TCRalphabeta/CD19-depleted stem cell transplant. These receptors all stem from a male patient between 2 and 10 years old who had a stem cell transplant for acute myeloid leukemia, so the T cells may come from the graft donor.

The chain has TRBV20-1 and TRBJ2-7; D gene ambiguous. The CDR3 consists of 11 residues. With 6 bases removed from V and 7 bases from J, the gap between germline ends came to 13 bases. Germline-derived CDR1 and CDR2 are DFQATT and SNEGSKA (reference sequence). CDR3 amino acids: CSAQSLREQYV. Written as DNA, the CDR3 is TGCAGTGCCCAGTCTTTGAGGGAGCAGTACGTC.

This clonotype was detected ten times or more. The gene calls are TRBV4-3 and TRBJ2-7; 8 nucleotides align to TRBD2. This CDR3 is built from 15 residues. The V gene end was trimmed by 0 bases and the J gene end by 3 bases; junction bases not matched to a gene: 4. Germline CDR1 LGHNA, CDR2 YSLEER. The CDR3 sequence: CASSQEWREVYEQYF. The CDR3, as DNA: TGCGCCAGCAGCCAAGAATGGCGGGAGGTCTACGAGCAGTACTTC.

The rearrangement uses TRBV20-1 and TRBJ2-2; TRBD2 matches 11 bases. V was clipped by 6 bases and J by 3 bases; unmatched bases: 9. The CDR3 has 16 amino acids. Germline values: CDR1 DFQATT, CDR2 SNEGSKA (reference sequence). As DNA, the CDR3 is TGCAGTGCCCGGATTAGCGGGAGGGCCGACACCGGGGAGCTGTTTTTT. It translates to CSARISGRADTGELFF.

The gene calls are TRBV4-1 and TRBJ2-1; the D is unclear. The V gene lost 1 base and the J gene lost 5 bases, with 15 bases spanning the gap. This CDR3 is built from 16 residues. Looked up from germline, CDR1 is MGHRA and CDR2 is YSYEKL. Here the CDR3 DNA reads TGCGCCAGCAGCCAAGTTGACTCCCCCCCACACAATGAGCAGTTCTTC. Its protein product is CASSQVDSPPHNEQFF.

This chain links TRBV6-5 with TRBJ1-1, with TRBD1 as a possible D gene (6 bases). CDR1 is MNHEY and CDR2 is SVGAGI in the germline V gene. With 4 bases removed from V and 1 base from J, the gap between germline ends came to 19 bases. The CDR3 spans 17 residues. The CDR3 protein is CASSLTLDSFPNTEAFF. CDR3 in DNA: TGTGCCAGCAGTTTAACGCTGGACAGTTTTCCGAACACTGAAGCTTTCTTT.

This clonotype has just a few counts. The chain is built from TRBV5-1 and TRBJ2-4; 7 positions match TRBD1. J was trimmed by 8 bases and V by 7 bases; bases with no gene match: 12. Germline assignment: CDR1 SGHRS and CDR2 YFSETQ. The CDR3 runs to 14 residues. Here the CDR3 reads CASFDRAGGDIQYF. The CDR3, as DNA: TGCGCCAGCTTCGACCGTGCAGGGGGTGACATTCAGTACTTC.

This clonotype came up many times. The DNA of the CDR3 is TGTGCCAGCATCCCGGGAAGGGACCAGGCCTACAATGAGCAGTTCTTC. Translated, it gives CASIPGRDQAYNEQFF. V is TRBV12-3 or TRBV12-4 and J is TRBJ2-1; possibly TRBD1 or TRBD2 for D (5 bases each). V was trimmed by 7 bases and J by 2 bases, leaving 18 bases between them. This CDR3 spans 16 amino acids.

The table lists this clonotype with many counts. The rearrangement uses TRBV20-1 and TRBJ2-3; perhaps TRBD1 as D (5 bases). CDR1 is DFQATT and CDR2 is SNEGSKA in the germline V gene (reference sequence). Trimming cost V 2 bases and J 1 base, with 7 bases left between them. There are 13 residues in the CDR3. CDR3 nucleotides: TGCAGTGCTAGAAAAGGGGGCACAGATACGCAGTATTTT. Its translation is CSARKGGTDTQYF.

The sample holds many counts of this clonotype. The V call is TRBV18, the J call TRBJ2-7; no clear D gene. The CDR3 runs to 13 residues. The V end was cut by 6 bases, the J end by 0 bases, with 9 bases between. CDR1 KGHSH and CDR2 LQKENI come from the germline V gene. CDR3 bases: TGTGCCAGCTCGGCACAGAGCTCCTACGAGCAGTACGTC. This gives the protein CASSAQSSYEQYV.

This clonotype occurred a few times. The CDR3 nucleotides read TGCAGCGTTGAAGAACTAGCGGGAGGATTCACAGATACGCAGTATTTT. As protein: CSVEELAGGFTDTQYF. This chain uses TRBV29-1 with TRBJ2-3; 12 bases agree with TRBD2. This CDR3 comprises 16 residues. From germline, CDR1 is SQVTM and CDR2 ANQGSEA. J was trimmed by 2 bases and V by 0 bases; bases with no gene match: 3.

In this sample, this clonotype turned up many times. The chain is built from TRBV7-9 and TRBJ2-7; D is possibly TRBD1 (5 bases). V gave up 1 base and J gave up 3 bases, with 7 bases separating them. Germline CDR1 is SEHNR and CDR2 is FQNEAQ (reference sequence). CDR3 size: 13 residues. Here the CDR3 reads CASSLGRVYEQYV. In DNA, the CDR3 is TGTGCCAGCAGCTTAGGCAGGGTCTACGAGCAGTACGTC.

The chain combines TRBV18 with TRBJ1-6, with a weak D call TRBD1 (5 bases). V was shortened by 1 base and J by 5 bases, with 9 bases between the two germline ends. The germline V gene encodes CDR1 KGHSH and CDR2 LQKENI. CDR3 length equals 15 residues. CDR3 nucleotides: TGTGCCAGCTCACCACGGGGGGGGAATAATTCACCCCTCCACTTT. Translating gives CASSPRGGNNSPLHF.

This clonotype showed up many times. The CDR3 DNA reads TGCGCCAGCAGCTTGGGGGCACAGACAAACATTCAGTACTTC. It yields the protein CASSLGAQTNIQYF. The V gene is TRBV5-1, the J gene TRBJ2-4; D gene ambiguous. V was shortened by 0 bases and J by 6 bases, with 10 bases between the two germline ends. The CDR3 consists of 14 residues. Germline V lookup: CDR1 SGHRS, CDR2 YFSETQ.

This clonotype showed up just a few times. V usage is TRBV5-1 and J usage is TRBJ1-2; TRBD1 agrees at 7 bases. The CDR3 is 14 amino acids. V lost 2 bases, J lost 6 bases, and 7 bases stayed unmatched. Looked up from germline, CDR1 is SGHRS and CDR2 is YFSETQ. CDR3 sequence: CASSFFRGADGYTF. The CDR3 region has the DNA TGCGCCAGCAGCTTCTTCAGGGGGGCAGATGGCTACACCTTC.

The CDR3 nucleotides are TGCAGCGTTAAGTGGGGCGACGAGCAGTACGTC. Protein: CSVKWGDEQYV. V usage is TRBV29-1 and J usage is TRBJ2-7; perhaps TRBD1 as D (5 bases). This CDR3 comprises 11 residues. The germline CDR1 and CDR2 sequences are SQVTM and ANQGSEA. V lost 5 bases and J 5 bases, leaving 10 bases between the germline ends.

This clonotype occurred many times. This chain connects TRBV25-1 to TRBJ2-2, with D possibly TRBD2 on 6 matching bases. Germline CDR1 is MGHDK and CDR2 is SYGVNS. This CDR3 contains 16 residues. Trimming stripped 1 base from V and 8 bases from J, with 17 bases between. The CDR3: CASSESETSWRGELFF. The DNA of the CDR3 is TGTGCCAGCAGTGAATCGGAGACTAGTTGGCGGGGGGAGCTGTTTTTT.

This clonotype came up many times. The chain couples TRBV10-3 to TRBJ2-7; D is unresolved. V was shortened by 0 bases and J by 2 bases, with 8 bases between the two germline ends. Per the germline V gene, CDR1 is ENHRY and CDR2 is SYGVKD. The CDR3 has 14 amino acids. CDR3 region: CAISESPDTYEQYV. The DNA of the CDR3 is TGTGCCATCAGTGAGTCGCCAGACACCTACGAGCAGTACGTC.

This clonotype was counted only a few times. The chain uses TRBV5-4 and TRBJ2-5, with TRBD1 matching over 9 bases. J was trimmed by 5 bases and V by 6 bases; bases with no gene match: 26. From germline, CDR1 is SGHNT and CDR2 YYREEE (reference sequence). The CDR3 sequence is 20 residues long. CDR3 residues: CASTGGWTGDRRALFETQYF. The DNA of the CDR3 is TGTGCCAGCACTGGCGGTTGGACAGGGGATCGGAGGGCCTTGTTTGAGACCCAGTACTTC.

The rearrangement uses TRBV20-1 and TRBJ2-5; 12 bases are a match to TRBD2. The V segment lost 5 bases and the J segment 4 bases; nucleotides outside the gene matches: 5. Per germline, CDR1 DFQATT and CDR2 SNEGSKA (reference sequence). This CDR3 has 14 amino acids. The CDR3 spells CSAFPGLAGETQYF. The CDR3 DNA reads TGCAGTGCTTTCCCGGGACTAGCGGGAGAGACCCAGTACTTC.

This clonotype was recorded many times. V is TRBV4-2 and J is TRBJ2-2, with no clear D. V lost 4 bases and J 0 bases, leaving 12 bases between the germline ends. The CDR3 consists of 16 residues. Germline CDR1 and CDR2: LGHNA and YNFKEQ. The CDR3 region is CASSLKAIPNTGELFF. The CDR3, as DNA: TGTGCCAGCAGCCTAAAAGCCATACCGAACACCGGGGAGCTGTTTTTT.

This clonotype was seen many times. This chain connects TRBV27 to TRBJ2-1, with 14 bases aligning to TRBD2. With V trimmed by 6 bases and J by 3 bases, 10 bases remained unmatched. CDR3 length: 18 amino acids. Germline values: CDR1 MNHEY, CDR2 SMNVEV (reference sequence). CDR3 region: CASSRGTSGGLFYNEQFF. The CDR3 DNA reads TGTGCCAGCAGCCGCGGGACTAGCGGGGGCCTTTTCTACAATGAGCAGTTCTTC.